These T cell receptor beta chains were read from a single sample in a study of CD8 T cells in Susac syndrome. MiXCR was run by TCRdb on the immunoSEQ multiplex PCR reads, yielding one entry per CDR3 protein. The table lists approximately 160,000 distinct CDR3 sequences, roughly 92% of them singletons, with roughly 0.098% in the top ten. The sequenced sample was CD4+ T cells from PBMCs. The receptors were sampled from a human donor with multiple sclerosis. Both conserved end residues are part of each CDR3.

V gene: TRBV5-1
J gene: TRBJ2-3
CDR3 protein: CASSSTVLTDTQYF

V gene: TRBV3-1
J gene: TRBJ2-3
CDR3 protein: CASSLRGTSTDTQYF

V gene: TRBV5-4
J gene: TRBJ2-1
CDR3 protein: CASSFGQAFLRF

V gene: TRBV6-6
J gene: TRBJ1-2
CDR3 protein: CASSSRGVYGYTF

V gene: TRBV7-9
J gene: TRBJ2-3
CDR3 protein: CASSLRRGASDTQYF

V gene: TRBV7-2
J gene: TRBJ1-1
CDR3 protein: CASNLRIGTEAFF

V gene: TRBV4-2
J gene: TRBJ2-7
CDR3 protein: CASSQDDRGDYEQYF

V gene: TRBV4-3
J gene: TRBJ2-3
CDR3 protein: CASSPAYPDTQYF

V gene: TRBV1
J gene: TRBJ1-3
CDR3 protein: CTSSQVVGDSGNTIYF

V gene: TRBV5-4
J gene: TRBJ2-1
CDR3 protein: CASSWTGQGRDNEQFF

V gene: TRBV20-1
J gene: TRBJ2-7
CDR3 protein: CSVQDYSYEQYF

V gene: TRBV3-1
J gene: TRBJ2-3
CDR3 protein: CASSQGPLAGLTDTQYF

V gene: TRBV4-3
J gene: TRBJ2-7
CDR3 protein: CASSQVHLSYEQYF

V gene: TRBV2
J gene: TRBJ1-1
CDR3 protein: CASTQGGNTEAFF

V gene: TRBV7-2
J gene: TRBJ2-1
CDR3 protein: CASSFNAGGLRGNEQFF

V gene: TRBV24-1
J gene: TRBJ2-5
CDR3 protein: CATSDRDSQETQYF

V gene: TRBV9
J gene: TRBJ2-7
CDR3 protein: CASSVDGQGAYEQYF

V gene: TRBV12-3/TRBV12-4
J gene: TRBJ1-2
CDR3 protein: CASSSHGQGTNYGYTF

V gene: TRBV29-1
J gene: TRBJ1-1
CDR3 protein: CSVARRVNTEAFF

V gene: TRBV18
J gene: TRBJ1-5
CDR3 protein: CASSPPGRPRGNQPQHF

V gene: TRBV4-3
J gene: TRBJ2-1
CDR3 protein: CASSQDAGPYNEQFF

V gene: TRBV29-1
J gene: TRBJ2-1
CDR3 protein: CSSGQTAYNEQFF

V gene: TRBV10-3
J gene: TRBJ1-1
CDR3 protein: CAIREGGSPEAFF

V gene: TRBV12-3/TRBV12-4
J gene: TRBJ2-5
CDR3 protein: CASSPLAGAETQYF

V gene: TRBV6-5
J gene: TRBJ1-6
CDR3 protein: CASSLDSSWSPLHF

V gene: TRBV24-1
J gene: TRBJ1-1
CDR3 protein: CATREGVNTEAFF

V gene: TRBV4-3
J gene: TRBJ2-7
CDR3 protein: CASSQDYGGSYEQYF

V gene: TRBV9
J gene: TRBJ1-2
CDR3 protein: CASSLEQGGYTF

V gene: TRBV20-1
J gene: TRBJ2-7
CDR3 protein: CSARLDRGHYEQYF

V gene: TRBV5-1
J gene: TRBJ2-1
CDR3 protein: CASSLAAGGPGNYNEQFF

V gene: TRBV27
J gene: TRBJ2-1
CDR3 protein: CASSPRSLDFLNEQFF

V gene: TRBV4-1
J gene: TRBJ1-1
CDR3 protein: CASSQEAPGSRTEAFF